The 19 T cell receptor beta chains below all came from one sample that was sequenced in a study of cytomegalovirus exposure and HLA in healthy donors. Use of 60 Vbeta and 13 Jbeta primers characterized the PCR. Produced via immunoSEQ multiplex PCR; TCRdb's table is partial and in-frame only. In the table there are over 100,000 clones, 75% to 85% of which are singletons. The material sequenced was PBMCs. The receptors come from a woman under 30 in good health and CMV-seropositive.

The chain combines TRBV4-2 with TRBJ1-3; TRBD1 matches 8 bases. J was trimmed by 4 bases and V by 2 bases; bases with no gene match: 4. The CDR3 totals 15 residues. Germline loops: CDR1 LGHNA, CDR2 YNFKEQ. The CDR3 DNA is TGTGCCAGCAGCCAAACAGGGGGATACGGAAACACCATATATTTT. Protein: CASSQTGGYGNTIYF.

This sequence joins TRBV6-1 and TRBJ1-1; maybe TRBD1 (6 bases). The V end lost 4 bases, the J end lost 6 bases, and 12 bases lay between the germline ends. This CDR3 is 13 amino acids long. CDR1 MNHNS and CDR2 SASEGT come from the germline V gene. CDR3 amino acids: CASSAEGGAEAFF. For the CDR3, the DNA is TGTGCCAGCAGTGCTGAGGGGGGGGCTGAAGCTTTCTTT.

The table lists this clone with a few counts. The V call is TRBV5-1, the J call TRBJ2-2; tentative D call: TRBD1 (6 bases). CDR1 and CDR2 from the germline V gene are SGHRS and YFSETQ. The V gene lost 0 bases and the J gene lost 3 bases, with 9 bases spanning the gap. This CDR3 has 15 residues. The CDR3 sequence is CASSLDRADTGELFF. The CDR3 DNA sequence: TGCGCCAGCAGCTTGGACAGGGCGGACACCGGGGAGCTGTTTTTT.

In nucleotides, the CDR3 is TGTGCCAGCAGCGCGAGCGGGCCAACCTACAATGAGCAGTTCTTC. It codes for CASSASGPTYNEQFF. V usage is TRBV9 and J usage is TRBJ2-1; TRBD2 is a possible D gene (6 bases). The CDR3 has 15 amino acids. V was shortened by 3 bases and J by 2 bases, with 12 bases between the two germline ends. CDR1 SGDLS and CDR2 YYNGEE come from the germline V gene.

The chain employs TRBV5-1 and TRBJ2-2; TRBD2 agrees at 7 bases. CDR1 and CDR2 from the germline V gene are SGHRS and YFSETQ. V dropped 2 bases and J dropped 5; count of bases not matched to a gene: 6. CDR3 length: 15 residues. The CDR3: CASSLAGPETGELFF. DNA of the CDR3: TGCGCCAGCAGCTTAGCGGGACCAGAGACCGGGGAGCTGTTTTTT.

This chain links TRBV19 with TRBJ2-1, with TRBD2 matching over 9 bases. CDR1 and CDR2 from the germline V gene are LNHDA and SQIVND (reference sequence). V shed 3 bases, J shed 5 bases, and the junction held 5 bases outside the gene matches. The length of the CDR3 is 15 residues. The CDR3 here is CASSIYSGSNNEQFF. The CDR3 bases are TGTGCCAGTAGTATTTATAGCGGGAGTAACAATGAGCAGTTCTTC.

V gene TRBV4-2 combines with J gene TRBJ2-7; the match to TRBD2 covers 14 bases. CDR3 length: 15 residues. CDR1 and CDR2 (germline): LGHNA, YNFKEQ. After removal of 1 base from V and 4 bases from J, the junction contained 0 bases not matched to a gene. The CDR3 sequence: CASSQGLAGGYEQYF. The CDR3 coding sequence is TGTGCCAGCAGCCAAGGACTAGCGGGAGGGTACGAGCAGTACTTC.

This clone was detected only a few times. The rearrangement joins TRBV7-8 to TRBJ2-3; D ambiguous. The length of the CDR3 is 15 residues. V was pared by 1 base and J by 3 bases, with 11 bases between. Germline values: CDR1 SGHVS, CDR2 FQNEAQ. The CDR3 is CASSLVARVTDTQYF. Written as DNA, the CDR3 is TGTGCCAGCAGCTTAGTGGCTAGAGTGACAGATACGCAGTATTTT.

The chain links TRBV4-1 to TRBJ1-6; 7 bases map to TRBD1. The CDR3 extends over 15 amino acids. V lost 4 bases to trimming and J lost 7 bases; unmatched junction nucleotides: 7. Germline assignment: CDR1 MGHRA and CDR2 YSYEKL. CDR3 sequence: CASSRPGQRNSPLHF. CDR3 nucleotide sequence: TGCGCCAGCAGCCGGCCGGGACAGCGGAATTCACCCCTCCACTTT.

CDR3 protein: CASSHRDRSSYNSPLHF. The CDR3 DNA reads TGTGCCAGCAGCCACCGGGACAGAAGCTCCTATAATTCACCCCTCCACTTT. The chain joins TRBV5-4 to TRBJ1-6; 7 bases are shared with TRBD1. This CDR3 is 17 amino acids long. V shed 4 bases, J shed 0 bases, and the junction held 7 bases outside the gene matches. CDR1 SGHNT and CDR2 YYREEE come from the germline V gene (reference sequence). The complete variable domain, with remaining parts taken from reference TRBV5-4 and TRBJ1-6, reads ETGVTQSPTHLIKTRGQQVTLRCSSQSGHNTVSWYQQALGQGPQFIFQYYREEENGRGNFPPRFSGLQFPNYSSELNVNALELDDSALYLCASSHRDRSSYNSPLHFGNGTRLTVT.

CDR3 sequence: CASSQTVEAFF. The CDR3 region has the DNA TGTGCCAGCAGTCAGACAGTTGAAGCTTTCTTT. The gene calls are TRBV6-1 and TRBJ1-1, with D possibly matching TRBD1 (5 bases). The CDR3 runs 11 residues. The V end lost 5 bases, the J end lost 7 bases, and 8 bases lay between the germline ends. The germline gives CDR1 MNHNS, CDR2 SASEGT.

This chain connects TRBV28 to TRBJ1-4; tentative D call: TRBD1 (5 bases). Trimming left V 6 bases short and J 2 bases short, with 13 bases between. CDR3 length equals 15 residues. Germline CDR1 MDHEN, CDR2 SYDVKM. The CDR3 spells CASRNGGRTNEKLFF. CDR3 coding DNA: TGTGCCAGCAGAAACGGGGGGAGGACTAATGAAAAACTGTTTTTT.

V gene TRBV27 combines with J gene TRBJ1-4, with 7 bases lining up with TRBD1. The V segment lost 4 bases and the J segment 0 bases; nucleotides outside the gene matches: 8. There are 17 residues in the CDR3. The germline CDR1 and CDR2 sequences are MNHEY and SMNVEV (reference sequence). The CDR3 region is CASSSSGGGATNEKLFF. CDR3 DNA: TGTGCCAGCAGTTCGTCAGGGGGTGGGGCAACTAATGAAAAACTGTTTTTT.

The chain is built from TRBV5-4 and TRBJ2-1; D is unclear. This CDR3 is 13 amino acids long. The V end was cut by 2 bases, the J end by 6 bases, with 9 bases between. Germline V gene sequence: CDR1 SGHNT, CDR2 YYREEE (reference sequence). The CDR3 region is CASSFTGGNEQFF. CDR3 coding DNA: TGTGCCAGCAGCTTCACGGGTGGCAATGAGCAGTTCTTC.

V and J are TRBV7-8 and TRBJ2-5, with D perhaps TRBD2 (5 bases). Germline-derived CDR1 and CDR2 are SGHVS and FQNEAQ. Trimming took off 7 bases at V and 1 base at J, with 10 bases between the two ends. The CDR3 loop spans 13 amino acids. The CDR3 spells CASTRTVQETQYF. The CDR3 bases are TGTGCCAGCACCCGGACTGTCCAAGAGACCCAGTACTTC.

The chain employs TRBV6-5 and TRBJ2-2, with D perhaps TRBD1 (6 bases). V lost 2 bases and J 5 bases, leaving 15 bases between the germline ends. The CDR3 extends over 16 amino acids. CDR1 MNHEY and CDR2 SVGAGI come from the germline V gene. The CDR3 coding sequence is TGTGCCAGCAGTTACGCCTGGGGGCAAAGAACCGGGGAGCTGTTTTTT. Translated: CASSYAWGQRTGELFF.

This chain links TRBV11-3 with TRBJ2-7, with a possible D match to TRBD2 (6 bases). V was clipped by 1 base and J by 12 bases, with 13 bases between them. The CDR3 has 12 amino acids. Germline V gene sequence: CDR1 SGHNT, CDR2 YENEEA. The CDR3 nucleotides are TGTGCCAGCAGCTTAGCGCCACGCGGGATGTACTTC. The encoded protein is CASSLAPRGMYF.

In nucleotides, the CDR3 is TGTGCCAGCAGCTTAATAGCGGGAACCTACAATGAGCAGTTCTTC. Its protein is CASSLIAGTYNEQFF. The V and J genes are TRBV7-3 and TRBJ2-1, with 8 bases aligning to TRBD2. This CDR3 contains 15 residues. Trimming removed 1 base from V and 2 bases from J; junction bases left unmatched: 1. Germline CDR1 is SGHTA and CDR2 is FQGTGA.

The chain links TRBV2 to TRBJ1-2; D remains unclear. The length of the CDR3 is 12 residues. Trimming removed 7 bases at V and 2 bases at J, with 8 bases between. Germline V CDR1 and CDR2: SNHLY, FYNNEI. The CDR3 DNA sequence: TGTGCCAGCAAACCCCAGAACTATGGCTACACCTTC. Translation: CASKPQNYGYTF.